This T cell receptor (beta chain) emerged from a study of blood T cell repertoires in COVID-19. About the research overall: T cells, B-cell-depleted T cells, or PBMCs provided the cDNA or gDNA that served as material.

Profiling relied on immunoSEQ multiplex PCR, and the TCRdb table lists in-frame clones only, not all of them. The sample lists under 45,000 clones, over 70% occurring once. The CDR3 contains 16 residues. The junction had 10 bases not matched to a gene; V was cut back by 5 bases and J by 4 bases. The germline V gene has CDR1 MNHEY and CDR2 SMNVEV (reference sequence). This receptor was identified in a man between 65 and 85 years old with COVID-19, enrolled during active disease. Source material: peripheral blood. The chain uses TRBV27 and TRBJ2-1; 8 bases align to TRBD2. CDR3 in DNA: TGTGCCAGCAGTCTCAAAGCGGGAGATCGGTACAATGAGCAGTTCTTC. Its protein product is CASSLKAGDRYNEQFF.